Below, one TCR beta chain is given with its context. The entry originates in a study of blood T cell repertoires in COVID-19. Study-level background: Whether acute or convalescent, the COVID-19 samples came from the United States, Italy and Spain. T cells, B-cell-depleted T cells, or PBMCs provided the cDNA or gDNA that served as material.

Trimming pared 6 bases from V and 5 bases from J, leaving 19 bases between. The CDR3 runs to 15 residues. Germline V gene lookup returns CDR1 LGHNA and CDR2 YNFKEQ. Original analysis: Amplification of reference gene primers provided the estimated nucleated cell counts. The assay was immunoSEQ multiplex PCR, and TCRdb's table has in-frame clones only and misses some. The V and J calls and clone size were taken over from that table, and D and trimming were inferred from the DNA. The sample includes about 28,000 clones, 85% to 90% seen only once; the top ten take around 48%. The chain employs TRBV4-2 and TRBJ2-5; maybe TRBD2 (6 bases). The sample taken for sequencing was peripheral blood. The sequence derives from a human donor with acute or convalescent COVID-19. The donor label of this sample is uncertain. The CDR3 spells CASRRSFTGGETQYF. The CDR3 DNA sequence: TGTGCCAGCAGGAGGAGCTTTACTGGGGGGGAGACCCAGTACTTC.